This T cell receptor (beta chain) was recovered during a study of shared clonotypes between healthy human individuals. Looking at the study overall: Plates per donor: three CD4 naive, three CD4 memory, two CD8 naive, one CD8 memory.

The CDR3 totals 15 residues. Per the germline V gene, CDR1 is SGDLS and CDR2 is YYNGEE. V was trimmed by 0 bases and J by 1 base, leaving 10 bases between them. Repertoires were generated with immunoSEQ multiplex PCR, while TCRdb's copy carries only in-frame clones and drops some. The sample lists over a million clones; about 98% were seen once. What was sequenced was naive CD4+ T cells sorted from blood. Subset reported: CD45RA+ positively selected. This receptor was identified in a man aged 25-40 years in good health. The V gene is TRBV9, the J gene TRBJ1-1; D unclear. The DNA for the CDR3 is TGTGCCAGCAGCGTAGGCCCAGGTTCGAACACTGAAGCTTTCTTT. Translating gives CASSVGPGSNTEAFF.